Following are 25 T cell receptor beta chains from one sample sequenced in a study of memory CD4+ T cells and cytomegalovirus serostatus. Single viable CD3+CD4+CD8-CD45RO+ cells were sorted as the memory CD4+ T cells. TCRdb's table, derived via immunoSEQ multiplex PCR, lists solely in-frame clones and lacks some. The sample shows about 59,000 clones, less than 85% of them seen only once. The sample taken for sequencing was memory CD4+ T cells from blood. These receptors all stem from an adult in good health and CMV-seronegative. Some clones in this sample may be carry-over from other donors' samples.

This clone was seen only once. The rearrangement links TRBV5-4 to TRBJ2-7, with D possibly TRBD2 on 7 matching bases. CDR1 is SGHNT and CDR2 is YYREEE in the germline V gene (reference sequence). CDR3 size: 15 residues. V lost 0 bases, J lost 5 bases, and 15 bases lay in between. For the CDR3, the DNA is TGTGCCAGCAGCTTGGGGGCGGGGGCCGGGGACGAGCAGTACTTC. Translating gives CASSLGAGAGDEQYF.

The V call is TRBV4-2, the J call TRBJ2-7; D not certain. V dropped 1 base and J dropped 1 base, with 8 bases sitting between them. Germline values: CDR1 LGHNA, CDR2 YNFKEQ. This CDR3 comprises 14 residues. The CDR3 region is CASSQGPGSYEQYF. The CDR3 bases are TGTGCCAGCAGCCAAGGGCCGGGTTCCTACGAGCAGTACTTC.

J is TRBJ2-7 and V is TRBV9; 7 bases align to TRBD1. Germline loops: CDR1 SGDLS, CDR2 YYNGEE. The CDR3 is 15 residues long. Trimming took 3 bases from V and 5 from J; bases not matched to a gene: 11. CDR3 region: CASSAMTGSMHEQYF. CDR3 bases: TGTGCCAGCAGCGCAATGACAGGGAGTATGCACGAGCAGTACTTC.

V gene TRBV6-5 combines with J gene TRBJ1-3; D perhaps matches TRBD1 (5 bases). Per the germline V gene, CDR1 is MNHEY and CDR2 is SVGAGI. This CDR3 comprises 14 residues. The V end was cut by 8 bases, the J end by 2 bases, with 13 bases between. The CDR3 nucleotides read TGTGCCAGCGGGGCAGGGAGAACTGGAAACACCATATATTTT. Translation gives CASGAGRTGNTIYF.

This chain uses TRBV6-1 with TRBJ1-2, with 10 bases that match TRBD1. The CDR3 runs to 15 residues. Germline V gene data show CDR1 as MNHNS and CDR2 as SASEGT. V lost 6 bases, J lost 8 bases, and 12 bases stayed unmatched. CDR3 sequence reads: CASRNPGQGLWGYTF. The CDR3 DNA reads TGTGCCAGCAGAAACCCGGGACAGGGGTTATGGGGCTACACCTTC.

This chain uses TRBV7-8 with TRBJ2-7; 10 positions match TRBD2. Germline CDR1 SGHVS, CDR2 FQNEAQ. The CDR3 loop spans 13 amino acids. With 2 bases clipped from V and 9 bases from J, the junction kept 4 bases outside the gene matches. The CDR3 sequence: CASSLTSGTGQYF. CDR3 coding DNA: TGTGCCAGCAGCTTAACTAGCGGGACGGGGCAGTACTTC. The variable domain in full, with the rest retrieved from reference TRBV7-8 and TRBJ2-7, is GAGVSQSPRYKVAKRGQDVALRCDPISGHVSLFWYQQALGQGPEFLTYFQNEAQLDKSGLPSDRFFAERPEGSVSTLKIQRTQQEDSAVYLCASSLTSGTGQYFGPGTRLTVT.

The sample holds one count of this clone. This sequence joins TRBV7-2 and TRBJ1-2; D is undetermined. This CDR3 comprises 16 residues. V lost 2 bases and J lost 0, with 13 bases in between. The V gene's germline CDR1 is SGHTA and CDR2 FQGNSA. DNA of the CDR3: TGTGCCAGCAGCTTATCCCCCGGCCGAACTAACTATGGCTACACCTTC. It is translated as CASSLSPGRTNYGYTF.

The chain has TRBV30 and TRBJ1-4; 9 bases are a match to TRBD1. V trimming: 5 bases; J trimming: 6 bases; junction bases outside the gene matches: 1. The CDR3 contains 12 residues. Germline CDR1 is GTSNPN and CDR2 is SVGIG (reference sequence). The CDR3 sequence: CAWGQGYEKLFF. The CDR3 DNA reads TGTGCCTGGGGACAGGGGTATGAAAAACTGTTTTTT.

The V gene is TRBV28, the J gene TRBJ1-3; D is ambiguous. Germline CDR1 is MDHEN and CDR2 is SYDVKM. The CDR3 has 14 amino acids. The V end was cut by 3 bases, the J end by 2 bases, with 8 bases between. The CDR3 reads CASSFHGAGNTIYF. In nucleotides, the CDR3 is TGTGCCAGCAGTTTTCACGGGGCTGGAAACACCATATATTTT.

This chain uses TRBV4-1 with TRBJ2-1; possibly TRBD1 for D (6 bases). The CDR3 spans 19 residues. V was clipped by 2 bases and J by 6 bases, with 26 bases between them. Germline assignment: CDR1 MGHRA and CDR2 YSYEKL. CDR3 sequence reads: CASSQTPRAGDGPGNEQFF. The CDR3 nucleotides are TGCGCCAGCAGCCAAACGCCGCGGGCAGGGGATGGTCCGGGCAATGAGCAGTTCTTC.

Only one count was recorded for this clone. This sequence joins TRBV28 and TRBJ2-3; D possibly uses TRBD1 or TRBD2 (5 bases each). V was cut by 6 bases and J by 5 bases, with 18 bases left in between. The CDR3 has 15 amino acids. CDR1 MDHEN and CDR2 SYDVKM come from the germline V gene. CDR3 protein: CASRSGTSGKDTQYF. CDR3 in DNA: TGTGCCAGCAGATCCGGGACCTCCGGAAAAGATACGCAGTATTTT.

As to this clone: In the same sample, other DNA sequences code for this CDR3. V and J are TRBV28 and TRBJ2-5, with a weak D call TRBD2 (6 bases). V was clipped by 4 bases and J by 5 bases, with 14 bases between them. Germline CDR1 and CDR2: MDHEN and SYDVKM. The CDR3 extends over 14 amino acids. CDR3 nucleotides: TGTGCCAGCAGTTCCCAGGGCGGAGGGGAGACCCAGTACTTC. Its protein is CASSSQGGGETQYF.

This sequence joins TRBV19 and TRBJ1-5, with D possibly being TRBD1 (5 bases). CDR3 length: 16 residues. Trimming shortened V by 3 bases and J by 2 bases, and 14 bases separated the two germline ends. CDR1 LNHDA and CDR2 SQIVND come from the germline V gene (reference sequence). The CDR3 DNA follows: TGTGCCAGTAGTATGATCGACAGACGTGGCAATCAGCCCCAGCATTTT. It encodes CASSMIDRRGNQPQHF.

The chain joins TRBV5-1 to TRBJ1-2; D remains unclear. There are 12 residues in the CDR3. Germline V gives CDR1 SGHRS, CDR2 YFSETQ. Trimming removed 4 bases from V and 2 bases from J, with 6 bases in between. CDR3: CASSLDNYGYTF. DNA of the CDR3: TGCGCCAGCAGCCTAGACAACTATGGCTACACCTTC. The full variable domain, rest sourced from reference TRBV5-1 and TRBJ1-2, is KAGVTQTPRYLIKTRGQQVTLSCSPISGHRSVSWYQQTPGQGLQFLFEYFSETQRNKGNFPGRFSGRQFSNSRSEMNVSTLELGDSALYLCASSLDNYGYTFGSGTRLTVV.

This chain connects TRBV14 to TRBJ2-1; 7 bases line up with TRBD2. The trim removed 5 bases at V and 4 bases at J, leaving 8 bases unmatched. The CDR3 loop spans 15 amino acids. Germline-derived CDR1 and CDR2 are SGHDN and FVKESK. CDR3 DNA sequence: TGTGCCAGCAGCATACCCGGGACTATGTACAATGAGCAGTTCTTC. Its protein is CASSIPGTMYNEQFF.

This clone turned up a few times. The V gene is TRBV30, the J gene TRBJ1-2, with no clear D. Germline V gene lookup returns CDR1 GTSNPN and CDR2 SVGIG (reference sequence). The CDR3 loop spans 12 amino acids. V was shortened by 0 bases and J by 6 bases, with 8 bases between the two germline ends. CDR3 amino acids: CAWSVTDDGYTF. The CDR3 DNA is TGTGCCTGGAGTGTCACAGACGATGGCTACACCTTC.

The chain uses TRBV6-5 and TRBJ2-1; D possibly matches TRBD1 or TRBD2 (5 bases each). This CDR3 contains 14 residues. Germline-derived CDR1 and CDR2 are MNHEY and SVGAGI. The V end was cut by 9 bases, the J end by 2 bases, with 14 bases between. The DNA for the CDR3 is TGTGCCAGTCGAGGGGTTTTTCCCTACAATGAGCAGTTCTTC. Amino acids: CASRGVFPYNEQFF.

The chain has TRBV10-3 and TRBJ1-4, with D perhaps matching TRBD1 (5 bases). The CDR3 has 13 residues. V lost 3 bases and J 8 bases, leaving 10 bases between the germline ends. The germline gives CDR1 ENHRY, CDR2 SYGVKD. Here the CDR3 DNA reads TGTGCCATCAGTGACCAGGGAGGAGAAAAACTGTTTTTT. It codes for CAISDQGGEKLFF.

This CDR3 reads CASGRRDTLHF. For the CDR3, the DNA is TGTGCTAGTGGTCGCCGGGACACCCTCCACTTT. V usage is TRBV12-5 and J usage is TRBJ1-6, with D possibly matching TRBD1 (6 bases). The ends were cut back, 5 bases at V and 14 bases at J, with 10 bases in the middle. The germline gives CDR1 LGHNT, CDR2 FRNRAP. CDR3 length equals 11 residues.

The chain has TRBV4-1 and TRBJ1-2; possible D gene TRBD1, 6 bases. This CDR3 is 12 amino acids long. V was cut by 8 bases and J by 10 bases, with 17 bases left in between. CDR1 is MGHRA and CDR2 is YSYEKL in the germline V gene. The CDR3 loop reads CASLGRGQDYTF. CDR3 coding DNA: TGCGCCAGCCTCGGTAGGGGACAAGACTACACCTTC.

The V call is TRBV12-5, the J call TRBJ2-3; tentative D call: TRBD2 (5 bases). Germline V gives CDR1 LGHNT, CDR2 FRNRAP. The CDR3 is made up of 13 amino acids. Trimming removed 4 bases at V and 5 bases at J, with 10 bases between. As DNA, the CDR3 is TGTGCTAGTGGTTCCCCCGGAGGAGATACGCAGTATTTT. Translating gives CASGSPGGDTQYF.

The gene calls are TRBV7-8 and TRBJ1-6; D might be TRBD1 (5 bases). The germline V gene encodes CDR1 SGHVS and CDR2 FQNEAQ. Trimming removed 5 bases from V and 7 bases from J, with 18 bases in between. CDR3 length: 16 amino acids. The CDR3 reads CASSRTGVGGNSPLHF. The CDR3 nucleotides read TGTGCCAGCAGCCGGACCGGGGTCGGGGGAAATTCACCCCTCCACTTT.

This clone was detected only once. This chain uses TRBV30 with TRBJ1-2; a weak D match, TRBD1 (6 bases). Trimming removed 0 bases from V and 3 bases from J, with 14 bases in between. The germline V gene has CDR1 GTSNPN and CDR2 SVGIG (reference sequence). The CDR3 loop spans 15 amino acids. The DNA of the CDR3 is TGTGCCTGGAGTGTACAGGGAGAAGGGGACTATGGCTACACCTTC. This translates into CAWSVQGEGDYGYTF. The entire variable domain, with the rest obtained from reference TRBV30 and TRBJ1-2, is as follows: SQTIHQWPATLVQPVGSPLSLECTVEGTSNPNLYWYRQAAGRGLQLLFYSVGIGQISSEVPQNLSASRPQDRQFILSSKKLLLSDSGFYLCAWSVQGEGDYGYTFGSGTRLTVV.

The J gene is TRBJ1-6, the V gene TRBV2; D is undetermined. This CDR3 has 14 amino acids. V shed 7 bases and J shed 0 bases, with 7 bases lying between them. Per the germline V gene, CDR1 is SNHLY and CDR2 is FYNNEI. The CDR3 region is CASIKSSYNSPLHF. CDR3 in DNA: TGTGCCAGCATAAAGAGCTCCTATAATTCACCCCTCCACTTT.

This clone was recorded only once. V gene TRBV6-5 combines with J gene TRBJ2-7; 7 bases map to TRBD2. Germline values: CDR1 MNHEY, CDR2 SVGAGI. The CDR3 runs 14 residues. With 7 bases clipped from V and 2 bases from J, the junction kept 8 bases outside the gene matches. The CDR3, as DNA: TGTGCCAGCATGACAAGCGGGGCCGCCTACGAGCAGTACTTC. This gives the protein CASMTSGAAYEQYF.